The text below deals with one TCR beta chain. Antigen specificity is unknown. The data were taken from a study of cytomegalovirus exposure and HLA in healthy donors. Overall study results and limits: Cytomegalovirus-associated status was assigned to about 160 TCR beta chains. According to a subsequent analysis, TCR clusters identified in the first cohort showed a tendency to co-occur across the roughly 120 validation repertoires. Specificity of three CMV-associated chains for CMV antigens was verified in vitro.

Sequenced by immunoSEQ multiplex PCR; TCRdb stores in-frame clones only, minus some. This sample has more than 60,000 clones, with roughly 95% found just once. The V gene end was trimmed by 8 bases and the J gene end by 4 bases; junction bases not matched to a gene: 16. The CDR3 spans 16 residues. Germline values: CDR1 MDHEN, CDR2 SYDVKM. The donors were in the approximately 110-subject validation cohort; that cohort was separate from the approximately 730-subject first cohort. Sequences were obtained from PBMCs. This TCR was recovered from a young woman in good health and CMV-seropositive. V and J are TRBV28 and TRBJ1-2; TRBD1 agrees at 7 bases. The CDR3 is CASRPRLQGRSYGYTF. CDR3 sequence (DNA): TGTGCCAGCCGACCGAGACTACAGGGGCGCAGCTATGGCTACACCTTC.